This TCR beta chain came from a study of T cell responses to AZD1222 COVID-19 vaccine. The CDR3 extends over 16 amino acids. Germline assignment: CDR1 LGHNA and CDR2 YNFKEQ. V lost 3 bases, J lost 6 bases, and 19 bases lay in between. General study results and limits: Of spike-specific TCRs, nearly half reportedly target regions left unmutated in variants. A mostly white British donor set with more females was recruited, and clonal diversity was possibly underestimated.

Of note for this clone: Its antigen is undetermined.

TCRdb's copy holds only in-frame clones and misses some; the assay was immunoSEQ multiplex PCR. The table includes 100,000 to 150,000 clones, 90% detected once. This TCR came from an adult in good health. The sample was peripheral blood, taken on day 0 of MenACWY control vaccination. J is TRBJ2-3 and V is TRBV4-2; D perhaps matches TRBD1 (6 bases). CDR3 protein: CASSQYTGRGQDTQYF. DNA for the CDR3: TGTGCCAGCAGCCAGTATACAGGACGAGGACAGGATACGCAGTATTTT.